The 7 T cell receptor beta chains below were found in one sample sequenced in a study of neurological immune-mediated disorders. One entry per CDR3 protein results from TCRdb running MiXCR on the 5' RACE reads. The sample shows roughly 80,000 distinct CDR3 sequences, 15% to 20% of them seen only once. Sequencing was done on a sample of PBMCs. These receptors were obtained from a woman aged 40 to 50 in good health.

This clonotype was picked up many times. CDR3 bases: TGCAGTGCTAGAGCTGCAAACCCCAATGAGCAGTTCTTC. It yields the protein CSARAANPNEQFF. The chain recombines TRBV20-1 with TRBJ2-1; no clear D gene. Germline V gene data show CDR1 as DFQATT and CDR2 as SNEGSKA (reference sequence). V dropped 1 base and J dropped 6 bases, with 10 bases sitting between them. The CDR3 contains 13 residues.

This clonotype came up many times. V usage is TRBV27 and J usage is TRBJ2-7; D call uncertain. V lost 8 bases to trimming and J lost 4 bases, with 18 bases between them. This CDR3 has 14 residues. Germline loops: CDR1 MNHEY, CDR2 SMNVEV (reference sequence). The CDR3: CASGSGVGWYEQYF. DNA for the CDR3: TGTGCCAGCGGCAGTGGGGTGGGCTGGTACGAGCAGTACTTC.

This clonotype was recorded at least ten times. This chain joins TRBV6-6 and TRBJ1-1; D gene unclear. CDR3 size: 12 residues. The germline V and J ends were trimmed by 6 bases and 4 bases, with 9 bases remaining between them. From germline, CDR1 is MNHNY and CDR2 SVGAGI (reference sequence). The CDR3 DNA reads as TGTGCCAGCAGGGAAAGAGTCACTGAAGCTTTCTTT. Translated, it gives CASRERVTEAFF.

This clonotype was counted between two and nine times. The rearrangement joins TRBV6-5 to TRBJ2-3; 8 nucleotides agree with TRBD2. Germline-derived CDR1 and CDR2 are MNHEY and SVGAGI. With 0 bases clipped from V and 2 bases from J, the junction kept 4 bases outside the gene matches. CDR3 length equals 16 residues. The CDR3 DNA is TGTGCCAGCAGTTACTCGATACTAGCGGTCACAGATACGCAGTATTTT. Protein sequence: CASSYSILAVTDTQYF.

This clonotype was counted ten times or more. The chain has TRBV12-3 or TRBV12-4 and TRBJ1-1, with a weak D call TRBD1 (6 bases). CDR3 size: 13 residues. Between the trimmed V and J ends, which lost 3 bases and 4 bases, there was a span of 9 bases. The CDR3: CASSFSRGTEAFF. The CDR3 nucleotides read TGTGCCAGCAGTTTTTCCAGGGGCACTGAAGCTTTCTTT.

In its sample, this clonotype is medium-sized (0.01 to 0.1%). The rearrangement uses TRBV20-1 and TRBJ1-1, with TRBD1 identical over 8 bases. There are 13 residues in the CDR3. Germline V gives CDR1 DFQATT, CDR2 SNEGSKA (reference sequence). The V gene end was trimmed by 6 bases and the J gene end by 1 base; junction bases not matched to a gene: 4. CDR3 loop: CSAGDRRNTEAFF. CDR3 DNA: TGCAGTGCGGGGGACAGGAGGAACACTGAAGCTTTCTTT.

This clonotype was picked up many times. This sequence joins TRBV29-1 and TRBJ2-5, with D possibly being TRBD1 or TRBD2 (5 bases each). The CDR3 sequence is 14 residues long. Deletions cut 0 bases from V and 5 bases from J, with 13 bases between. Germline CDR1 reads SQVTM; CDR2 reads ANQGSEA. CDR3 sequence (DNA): TGCAGCGTTGAAGATCTGTTGGGGGACGAGACCCAGTACTTC. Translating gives CSVEDLLGDETQYF.